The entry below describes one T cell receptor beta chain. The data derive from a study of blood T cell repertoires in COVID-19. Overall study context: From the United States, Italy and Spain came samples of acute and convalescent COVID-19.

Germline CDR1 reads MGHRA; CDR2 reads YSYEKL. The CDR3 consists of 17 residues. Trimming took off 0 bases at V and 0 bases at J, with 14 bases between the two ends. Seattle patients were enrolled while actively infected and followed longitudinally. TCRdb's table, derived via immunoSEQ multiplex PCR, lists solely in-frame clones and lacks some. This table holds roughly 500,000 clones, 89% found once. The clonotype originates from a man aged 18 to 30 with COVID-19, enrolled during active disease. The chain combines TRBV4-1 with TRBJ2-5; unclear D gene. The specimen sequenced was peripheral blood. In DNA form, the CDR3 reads TGCGCCAGCAGCCAAGATTCCACTATAGGCAACCAAGAGACCCAGTACTTC. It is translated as CASSQDSTIGNQETQYF.